What follows are 26 T cell receptor beta chains derived from one specimen sequenced in a study of technical replicates of blood from several donors (dated by TCRdb to 2016 to 2017). Libraries were prepared through the immunoSEQ multiplex PCR assay. TCRdb mirrors the immuneACCESS table, restricted to in-frame sequences. Some clones are absent from its copies; in checked studies, under half trace to an unresolved V gene, and the reason for the others is unknown. In all, the sample holds some 66,000 clones, and 98% of those were seen once. Of the sample, around 0.15% falls within the top ten clones. Sequencing was performed on T cells isolated from PBMCs. These receptor sequences come from a human donor in good health.

The chain carries TRBV6-5 and TRBJ2-1; 10 bases line up with TRBD2. Trimming at V came to 5 bases and at J to 3 bases, leaving 4 bases not matched to a gene. CDR1 and CDR2 from the germline V gene are MNHEY and SVGAGI. The CDR3 extends over 15 amino acids. CDR3 sequence reads: CASSKKREGYNEQFF. The CDR3 nucleotides read TGTGCCAGCAGTAAGAAGCGGGAGGGCTACAATGAGCAGTTCTTC.

The CDR3 bases are TGTGCCAGCTCGCGAAACTATGGCTACACCTTC. This gives the protein CASSRNYGYTF. The V and J genes are TRBV28 and TRBJ1-2; no clear D. CDR1 is MDHEN and CDR2 is SYDVKM in the germline V gene. This CDR3 contains 11 residues. V lost 8 bases to trimming and J lost 2 bases, with 6 bases between them.

The chain is built from TRBV5-4 and TRBJ1-1; maybe TRBD1 (5 bases). The germline V gene encodes CDR1 SGHNT and CDR2 YYREEE (reference sequence). The CDR3 runs to 16 residues. Trimming left V 3 bases short and J 1 base short, with 16 bases between. CDR3 sequence reads: CASSSVSRGGNTEAFF. The DNA of the CDR3 is TGTGCCAGCAGCTCGGTTTCGCGGGGGGGGAACACTGAAGCTTTCTTT.

V usage is TRBV7-2 and J usage is TRBJ2-2; TRBD2 matches 10 bases. Germline loops: CDR1 SGHTA, CDR2 FQGNSA. The CDR3 is 16 amino acids. The ends lost 1 base at V and 11 bases at J; junction bases unmatched: 10. The CDR3 is CASSLDGSGGARELFF. For the CDR3, the DNA is TGTGCCAGCAGCTTAGATGGAAGCGGGGGGGCCCGAGAGCTGTTTTTT.

This clone was seen only once. V gene TRBV5-1 combines with J gene TRBJ1-1; 9 bases are a match to TRBD1. J lost 11 bases, V lost 4 bases, and 24 bases had no gene match. The CDR3 totals 18 residues. In germline, CDR1 is SGHRS, CDR2 YFSETQ. This chain's CDR3 is CASSPGVGDREFYEVAFF. The CDR3, as DNA: TGCGCCAGCAGCCCGGGGGTGGGGGACAGGGAATTTTACGAGGTCGCTTTCTTT.

V gene TRBV6-5 combines with J gene TRBJ1-4; D remains ambiguous. V was shortened by 6 bases and J by 3 bases, with 11 bases between the two germline ends. Germline-derived CDR1 and CDR2 are MNHEY and SVGAGI. The CDR3 sequence is 14 residues long. The CDR3 DNA sequence: TGTGCCAGCAGCTCAGTGTTGTCTAATGAAAAACTGTTTTTT. Protein product: CASSSVLSNEKLFF.

The chain links TRBV7-9 to TRBJ1-2; TRBD1 agrees at 11 bases. Germline V gives CDR1 SEHNR, CDR2 FQNEAQ (reference sequence). The CDR3 extends over 15 amino acids. Trimming took 1 base from V and 4 from J; bases not matched to a gene: 2. CDR3 nucleotide sequence: TGTGCCAGCAGCTTAGGGACAGGGGGCGGCTATGGCTACACCTTC. Its protein product is CASSLGTGGGYGYTF.

The J gene is TRBJ1-5, the V gene TRBV5-3; no clear D. TRBV5-3 is placed among ORFs of uncertain function. The length of the CDR3 is 14 residues. Trimming took 0 bases from V and 6 from J, leaving 10 bases between them. CDR3 sequence (DNA): TGTGCCAGAAGCTTGGCCGGGGATCTTCAGCCCCAGCATTTT. Protein: CARSLAGDLQPQHF.

CDR3 nucleotides: TGTGCCAGCAGCTTTGGACAGGGTGGTACTGAAGCTTTCTTT. It translates to CASSFGQGGTEAFF. This sequence joins TRBV7-8 and TRBJ1-1; 8 bases are shared with TRBD1. Germline values: CDR1 SGHVS, CDR2 FQNEAQ. V was pared by 3 bases and J by 5 bases, with 5 bases of the junction left unmatched. The CDR3 has 14 residues.

CDR3 bases: TGCGCCAGCAGCCCCCTTGATAGCGCGACAGATACGCAGTATTTT. Its protein product is CASSPLDSATDTQYF. The chain couples TRBV5-1 to TRBJ2-3; tentatively, D is TRBD2 (5 bases). The V end lost 4 bases, the J end lost 3 bases, and 15 bases lay between the germline ends. This CDR3 has 15 amino acids. Germline assignment: CDR1 SGHRS and CDR2 YFSETQ.

This chain connects TRBV6-5 to TRBJ2-7, with TRBD2 as a possible D gene (7 bases). Germline values: CDR1 MNHEY, CDR2 SVGAGI. V dropped 2 bases and J dropped 5 bases, with 16 bases sitting between them. This CDR3 has 15 amino acids. The CDR3 bases are TGTGCCAGCAGTTACACGAAAGCGGGACAAGACGAGCAGTACTTC. This codes for CASSYTKAGQDEQYF.

This chain uses TRBV10-1 with TRBJ2-1; perhaps TRBD2 as D (5 bases). Between the trimmed V and J ends, which lost 2 bases and 4 bases, there was a span of 12 bases. This CDR3 is 15 amino acids long. Germline values: CDR1 WNHNN, CDR2 SYGVQD (reference sequence). The CDR3, as DNA: TGCGCCAGCAGTGAGGACTACACACGATACAATGAGCAGTTCTTC. It specifies CASSEDYTRYNEQFF.

This chain uses TRBV28 with TRBJ1-2; 10 nucleotides line up with TRBD1. The germline V gene encodes CDR1 MDHEN and CDR2 SYDVKM. The CDR3 is made up of 23 amino acids. With V trimmed by 5 bases and J by 5 bases, 32 bases remained unmatched. CDR3 nucleotides: TGTGCCAGCAGTATCCGGGACAGGGGACCAAATCGGGCGAATTTCGCACAAGAATATGGCTACACCTTC. This translates into CASSIRDRGPNRANFAQEYGYTF.

V and J are TRBV28 and TRBJ2-7, with a possible D match to TRBD1 (6 bases). CDR1 is MDHEN and CDR2 is SYDVKM in the germline V gene. V was trimmed by 6 bases and J by 3 bases, leaving 12 bases between them. The CDR3 covers 13 residues. The CDR3 region is CASSSGVIYEQYF. In DNA form, the CDR3 reads TGTGCCAGCAGCTCAGGGGTGATCTACGAGCAGTACTTC.

This sequence joins TRBV5-4 and TRBJ1-1; D gene ambiguous. There are 12 residues in the CDR3. V was clipped by 4 bases and J by 3 bases, with 7 bases between them. Per germline, CDR1 SGHNT and CDR2 YYREEE (reference sequence). The CDR3 DNA is TGTGCCAGCAGCGGGAGCGACACTGAAGCTTTCTTT. Translating it yields CASSGSDTEAFF.

The V call is TRBV9, the J call TRBJ2-4, with 9 bases identical to TRBD2. CDR1 SGDLS and CDR2 YYNGEE come from the germline V gene. J lost 6 bases, V lost 1 base, and 8 bases had no gene match. The CDR3 length is 16 residues. CDR3 in DNA: TGTGCCAGCAGCGTATGGGCAGCGGGAGGCCCAAACATTCAGTACTTC. It is translated as CASSVWAAGGPNIQYF.

The rearrangement uses TRBV6-5 and TRBJ2-7; 11 bases line up with TRBD1. The germline V gene encodes CDR1 MNHEY and CDR2 SVGAGI. V shed 2 bases, J shed 3 bases, and the junction held 6 bases outside the gene matches. The CDR3 consists of 16 residues. The CDR3 sequence: CASSYVGDRGIYEQYF. CDR3 in DNA: TGTGCCAGCAGTTACGTCGGGGACAGGGGGATCTACGAGCAGTACTTC.

This rearrangement joins TRBV4-2 to TRBJ2-7; D gene ambiguous. CDR3 length: 12 residues. V lost 4 bases and J 0 bases, leaving 4 bases between the germline ends. Germline values: CDR1 LGHNA, CDR2 YNFKEQ. CDR3 coding DNA: TGTGCCAGCAGCCCGGGCTCCTACGAGCAGTACTTC. Amino acids: CASSPGSYEQYF.

V is TRBV6-6 and J is TRBJ2-6; D gene ambiguous. V was pared by 0 bases and J by 1 base, with 7 bases between. There are 16 residues in the CDR3. Germline CDR1 is MNHNY and CDR2 is SVGAGI (reference sequence). The CDR3 loop is CASSYSAPSGANVLTF. CDR3 nucleotide sequence: TGTGCCAGCAGTTACTCGGCTCCATCTGGGGCCAACGTCCTGACTTTC.

The V and J genes are TRBV5-1 and TRBJ2-5, with TRBD2 as a possible D gene (5 bases). Germline loops: CDR1 SGHRS, CDR2 YFSETQ. The CDR3 has 12 residues. Trimming stripped 3 bases from V and 2 bases from J, with 5 bases between. DNA of the CDR3: TGCGCCAGCAGCTGGGAGCAAGAGACCCAGTACTTC. It is translated as CASSWEQETQYF.

The chain has TRBV27 and TRBJ2-2; 9 nucleotides align to TRBD2. The CDR3 length is 15 residues. Germline assignment: CDR1 MNHEY and CDR2 SMNVEV (reference sequence). The J segment lost 4 bases and the V segment lost 6 bases, leaving 6 bases of the junction unmatched. CDR3 nucleotide sequence: TGTGCCAGCAGCTCTCTAGCGGGGCGCACCGGGGAGCTGTTTTTT. It translates to CASSSLAGRTGELFF.

The CDR3 here is CASSPLVPGVGSPLHF. Here the CDR3 DNA reads TGTGCCAGCAGCCCCCTAGTACCGGGGGTTGGTTCACCCCTCCACTTT. The chain carries TRBV11-2 and TRBJ1-6, with D possibly TRBD1 on 5 matching bases. CDR3 length equals 16 residues. Per the germline V gene, CDR1 is SGHAT and CDR2 is FQNNGV. Trimming took off 5 bases at V and 9 bases at J, with 20 bases between the two ends.

The chain links TRBV5-6 to TRBJ1-1; D unresolved. Germline CDR1 SGHDT, CDR2 YYEEEE. The CDR3 runs 14 residues. Trimming stripped 0 bases from V and 3 bases from J, with 9 bases between. CDR3: CASSLGRFYTEAFF. The DNA of the CDR3 is TGTGCCAGCAGCTTGGGGAGGTTCTACACTGAAGCTTTCTTT.

The chain links TRBV9 to TRBJ1-2, with D perhaps TRBD1 (6 bases). Germline CDR1 and CDR2: SGDLS and YYNGEE. CDR3 length equals 14 residues. Deletions cut 4 bases from V and 0 bases from J, with 10 bases between. For the CDR3, the DNA is TGTGCCAGCAGCTTAAGGACAGCTAACTATGGCTACACCTTC. Translating it yields CASSLRTANYGYTF.

V gene TRBV19 combines with J gene TRBJ2-7, with D tentatively TRBD2 (5 bases). The CDR3 is 13 amino acids. With 3 bases removed from V and 2 bases from J, the gap between germline ends came to 8 bases. In germline, CDR1 is LNHDA, CDR2 SQIVND (reference sequence). The CDR3: CASSMGSTYEQYF. The CDR3 DNA reads as TGTGCCAGTAGTATGGGGAGCACCTACGAGCAGTACTTC.

The V call is TRBV25-1, the J call TRBJ1-5; perhaps TRBD1 as D (6 bases). The CDR3 has 14 amino acids. Germline CDR1 is MGHDK and CDR2 is SYGVNS. V was trimmed by 1 base and J by 5 bases, leaving 9 bases between them. The DNA for the CDR3 is TGTGCCAGCAGTGAATTTGGACAGCATCAGCCCCAGCATTTT. Its translation: CASSEFGQHQPQHF.